This entry describes one TCR beta chain. The antigen is not known. This sample was included in a study of cytomegalovirus exposure and HLA in healthy donors. Findings of the study overall: The investigators catalogued about 170 TCR beta chains as cytomegalovirus-associated. Later, an analysis found that TCR clusters from the first cohort tended to co-occur in the 130 or so validation repertoires.

Sequencing used immunoSEQ multiplex PCR; TCRdb keeps in-frame clones, though not all of them. The table lists 160,000 or so clones, more than 70% of them singletons. CDR3 length equals 16 residues. Looked up from germline, CDR1 is SGHDN and CDR2 is FVKESK. V was shortened by 3 bases and J by 0 bases, with 15 bases between the two germline ends. The chain combines TRBV14 with TRBJ2-7, with D maybe TRBD2 (6 bases). The TCR was taken from a man younger than 45 in good health and CMV-seropositive. Sequenced input: PBMCs. The CDR3, as DNA: TGTGCCAGCAGCCAGACCGGAGGGGTCAGCTCCTACGAGCAGTACTTC. Residues: CASSQTGGVSSYEQYF.